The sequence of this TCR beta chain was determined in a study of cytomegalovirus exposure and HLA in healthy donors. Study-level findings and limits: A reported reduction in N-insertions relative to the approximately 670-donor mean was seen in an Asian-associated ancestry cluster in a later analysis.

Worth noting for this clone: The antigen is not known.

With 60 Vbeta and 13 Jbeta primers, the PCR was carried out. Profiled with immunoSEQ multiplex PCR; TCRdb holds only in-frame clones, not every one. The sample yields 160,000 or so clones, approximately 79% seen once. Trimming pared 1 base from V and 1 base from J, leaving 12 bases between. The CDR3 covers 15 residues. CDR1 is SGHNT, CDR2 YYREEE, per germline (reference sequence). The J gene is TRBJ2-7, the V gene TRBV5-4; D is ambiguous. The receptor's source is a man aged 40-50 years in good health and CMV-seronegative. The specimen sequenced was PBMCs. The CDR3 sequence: CASSLYAGSSYEQYF. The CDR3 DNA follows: TGTGCCAGCAGCTTGTATGCTGGCAGTTCCTACGAGCAGTACTTC.